The 17 T cell receptor beta chains listed next were all sequenced from one sample in a study of CD8 T cell repertoires and HIV-1 epitope variants. Only in-frame clones appear in the TCRdb table, and some are missing; sequencing was by immunoSEQ multiplex PCR. The sample shows around 5,500 clones, less than 70% of them seen only once. For these receptors, no antigen is known. The sequenced sample was cultured CD8+ T cells derived from PBMCs. These receptor sequences come from a male donor with HIV.

This clone showed up just a few times. The V call is TRBV10-3, the J call TRBJ1-2; D remains ambiguous. The CDR3 length is 14 residues. The germline gives CDR1 ENHRY, CDR2 SYGVKD. V gave up 4 bases and J gave up 2 bases, with 11 bases separating them. CDR3 nucleotide sequence: TGTGCCATCAGTGGCCAAGGTCAAAACTATGGCTACACCTTC. Translation: CAISGQGQNYGYTF.

In its sample, this clone ranks as medium-sized. In the same sample, other DNA sequences code for this CDR3. CDR3 loop: CASSLSSRNEAFF. CDR3 sequence (DNA): TGTGCCAGCAGTTTATCGTCCCGGAATGAAGCTTTCTTT. This chain links TRBV27 with TRBJ1-1; no clear D gene. The V and J ends lost 0 bases and 7 bases respectively, with 9 bases between them. The CDR3 spans 13 residues. CDR1 is MNHEY and CDR2 is SMNVEV in the germline V gene (reference sequence).

CDR3 loop: CASSYSRVTEAFF. As DNA, the CDR3 is TGTGCCAGCAGTTACTCGAGGGTGACTGAAGCTTTCTTT. The V call is TRBV6-5, the J call TRBJ1-1; D uncertain. The CDR3 sequence is 13 residues long. The V gene lost 0 bases and the J gene lost 5 bases, with 7 bases spanning the gap. The germline V gene has CDR1 MNHEY and CDR2 SVGAGI.

The rearrangement uses TRBV6-1 and TRBJ2-2; tentatively, D is TRBD2 (5 bases). V lost 1 base and J 6 bases, leaving 15 bases between the germline ends. Germline CDR1 reads MNHNS; CDR2 reads SASEGT. The CDR3 has 16 residues. CDR3 residues: CASSEVWEKGAGELFF. CDR3 DNA sequence: TGTGCCAGCAGTGAAGTTTGGGAGAAGGGTGCCGGGGAGCTGTTTTTT.

The sample holds a few counts of this clone. V is TRBV19 and J is TRBJ1-5; 10 positions agree with TRBD1. This CDR3 spans 14 amino acids. After removal of 9 bases from V and 1 base from J, the junction contained 3 bases not matched to a gene. CDR1 and CDR2 from the germline V gene are LNHDA and SQIVND (reference sequence). Written as DNA, the CDR3 is TGTGCCAGCCGACAGGGGGCGAGCAATCAGCCCCAGCATTTT. This sequence encodes CASRQGASNQPQHF. Supplemented by reference TRBV19 and TRBJ1-5, the full variable domain reads DGGITQSPKYLFRKEGQNVTLSCEQNLNHDAMYWYRQDPGQGLRLIYYSQIVNDFQKGDIAEGYSVSREKKESFPLTVTSAQKNPTAFYLCASRQGASNQPQHFGDGTRLSIL.

This clone was seen a handful of times. The chain is built from TRBV5-6 and TRBJ2-1; no firm D call. Trimming took off 0 bases at V and 2 bases at J, with 9 bases between the two ends. This CDR3 spans 15 amino acids. Germline-derived CDR1 and CDR2 are SGHDT and YYEEEE. DNA for the CDR3: TGTGCCAGCAGCTTGGAATGGGTCCCCTACAATGAGCAGTTCTTC. Translating gives CASSLEWVPYNEQFF.

The chain couples TRBV14 to TRBJ2-1; D unresolved. The length of the CDR3 is 15 residues. The ends were cut back, 0 bases at V and 2 bases at J, with 8 bases in the middle. Germline loops: CDR1 SGHDN, CDR2 FVKESK. DNA of the CDR3: TGTGCCAGCAGCCAAGATCGGAAGCCCTACAATGAGCAGTTCTTC. As protein: CASSQDRKPYNEQFF.

V and J are TRBV6-4 and TRBJ1-5, with D unclear. Germline assignment: CDR1 MRHNA and CDR2 SNTAGT. V was cut by 8 bases and J by 4 bases, with 21 bases left in between. The CDR3 has 16 residues. The CDR3 coding sequence is TGTGCCAGCTCCCCCTCTACCGGGAGGCGTAATCAGCCCCAGCATTTT. This translates into CASSPSTGRRNQPQHF.

V usage is TRBV2 and J usage is TRBJ2-5, with D possibly TRBD2 on 6 matching bases. The germline V gene encodes CDR1 SNHLY and CDR2 FYNNEI. Trimming took off 7 bases at V and 3 bases at J, with 15 bases between the two ends. CDR3 length: 14 amino acids. The CDR3 here is CASTAPGGKETQYF. CDR3 coding DNA: TGTGCCAGCACCGCCCCCGGGGGTAAAGAGACCCAGTACTTC.

Sample share makes this clone medium-sized. V gene TRBV5-4 combines with J gene TRBJ1-6, with 7 bases matching TRBD1. Germline values: CDR1 SGHNT, CDR2 YYREEE (reference sequence). V lost 0 bases to trimming and J lost 11 bases; unmatched junction nucleotides: 5. The length of the CDR3 is 14 residues. This CDR3 reads CASSLGRGLTPLHF. CDR3 nucleotides: TGTGCCAGCAGCTTGGGGAGGGGGCTAACACCCCTCCACTTT.

This clone is labeled as medium-sized. The genes are TRBV7-9 and TRBJ2-1; a weak D match, TRBD2 (5 bases). CDR1 and CDR2 (germline): SEHNR, FQNEAQ (reference sequence). The V and J ends lost 5 bases and 9 bases respectively, with 11 bases between them. This CDR3 is built from 12 residues. CDR3 region: CASSRSGFEQFF. CDR3 nucleotides: TGTGCCAGCAGCCGCTCGGGGTTTGAGCAGTTCTTC.

The chain couples TRBV13 to TRBJ2-7, with TRBD2 matching 12 bases. Germline CDR1 is PRHDT and CDR2 is FYEKMQ (reference sequence). The CDR3 has 18 amino acids. Unmatched junction bases numbered 13, after V lost 5 bases and J lost 2 bases. The CDR3 loop reads CASSTTSGSGSFPYEQYF. The CDR3 nucleotides are TGTGCCAGCAGCACGACTAGCGGGAGTGGTAGCTTCCCCTACGAGCAGTACTTC.

The chain links TRBV28 to TRBJ2-7; the D is unclear. Germline V gene lookup returns CDR1 MDHEN and CDR2 SYDVKM. Trimming cost V 2 bases and J 3 bases, with 11 bases left between them. This CDR3 is 14 amino acids long. CDR3 residues: CASSLTGFNYEQYF. As DNA, the CDR3 is TGTGCCAGCAGTTTAACGGGTTTCAACTACGAGCAGTACTTC.

In its sample, this clone was seen a few times. The rearrangement joins TRBV15 to TRBJ1-2; a weak D match, TRBD1 (6 bases). Germline values: CDR1 LNHNV, CDR2 YYDKDF (reference sequence). The CDR3 is made up of 14 amino acids. Trimming left V 8 bases short and J 5 bases short, with 18 bases between. CDR3 residues: CATGQGTRGYGYTF. CDR3 in DNA: TGTGCCACCGGGCAGGGGACCAGGGGTTATGGCTACACCTTC. The whole variable domain, filled in from reference TRBV15 and TRBJ1-2, reads DAMVIQNPRYQVTQFGKPVTLSCSQTLNHNVMYWYQQKSSQAPKLLFHYYDKDFNNEADTPDNFQSRRPNTSFCFLDIRSPGLGDTAMYLCATGQGTRGYGYTFGSGTRLTVV.

This clone was found once. The rearrangement links TRBV27 to TRBJ1-1; D remains ambiguous. Germline V CDR1 and CDR2: MNHEY, SMNVEV (reference sequence). Between the trimmed V and J ends, which lost 5 bases and 0 bases, there was a span of 16 bases. The CDR3 is 16 residues long. Here the CDR3 reads CASSLYGEDLNTEAFF. The DNA for the CDR3 is TGTGCCAGCAGTCTCTACGGGGAGGATCTGAACACTGAAGCTTTCTTT.

The chain is built from TRBV27 and TRBJ2-7; D remains unclear. This CDR3 is 14 amino acids long. Germline V gene sequence: CDR1 MNHEY, CDR2 SMNVEV (reference sequence). V shed 7 bases and J shed 4 bases, with 17 bases lying between them. CDR3: CASKPTSGTYEQYF. CDR3 DNA sequence: TGTGCCAGCAAGCCTACTTCGGGTACGTACGAGCAGTACTTC.

This clone was detected only a few times. The genes are TRBV28 and TRBJ1-1, with D uncertain. Germline V gene sequence: CDR1 MDHEN, CDR2 SYDVKM. V was clipped by 3 bases and J by 1 base, with 6 bases between them. The length of the CDR3 is 13 residues. This CDR3 is CASSFEGNTEAFF. As DNA, the CDR3 is TGTGCCAGCAGTTTCGAGGGGAACACTGAAGCTTTCTTT.